These 15 T cell receptor beta chains were all obtained from the same sample, sequenced in a study of human T cells and chemical hapten exposure. Unfractionated whole blood was the source from which total RNA was extracted. TCRdb analysed the 5' RACE reads with MiXCR anew, one entry per CDR3 protein. The table shows 81,000 or so distinct CDR3 sequences, with 7% to 8% occurring only once. Receptors originate from a male donor in good health.

This clonotype was recorded many times. The genes are TRBV29-1 and TRBJ2-5; 9 bases agree with TRBD1. From germline, CDR1 is SQVTM and CDR2 ANQGSEA. The V gene end was trimmed by 6 bases and the J gene end by 5 bases; junction bases not matched to a gene: 7. CDR3 length: 13 amino acids. Here the CDR3 reads CSVGTGKEETQYF. The CDR3 nucleotides are TGCAGCGTGGGGACAGGGAAGGAGGAGACCCAGTACTTC.

This clonotype was recorded a few times. J is TRBJ1-6 and V is TRBV27; D ambiguous. Trimming took off 6 bases at V and 9 bases at J, with 18 bases between the two ends. The CDR3 has 15 amino acids. Germline assignment: CDR1 MNHEY and CDR2 SMNVEV (reference sequence). As DNA, the CDR3 is TGTGCCAGCAGCGAAGGACCGCAACCTCGTTCACCCCTCCACTTT. As protein: CASSEGPQPRSPLHF.

J is TRBJ2-5 and V is TRBV29-1, with D uncertain. The CDR3 contains 14 residues. CDR1 and CDR2 (germline): SQVTM, ANQGSEA. Trimming cost V 4 bases and J 2 bases, with 14 bases left between them. DNA for the CDR3: TGCAGCGTTGGGCCTAGGATGAGGCAAGAGACCCAGTACTTC. This translates into CSVGPRMRQETQYF.

The CDR3 reads CASSLMSGGTDTQYF. DNA for the CDR3: TGTGCCAGCAGCTTAATGTCTGGGGGCACAGATACGCAGTATTTT. V usage is TRBV7-9 and J usage is TRBJ2-3; D uncertain. The CDR3 contains 15 residues. Germline CDR1 SEHNR, CDR2 FQNEAQ (reference sequence). V was pared by 2 bases and J by 1 base, with 10 bases between. The variable domain in full, completed from reference TRBV7-9 and TRBJ2-3, reads DTGVSQNPRHKITKRGQNVTFRCDPISEHNRLYWYRQTLGQGPEFLTYFQNEAQLEKSRLLSDRFSAERPKGSFSTLEIQRTEQGDSAMYLCASSLMSGGTDTQYFGPGTRLTVL.

This clonotype was counted only a few times. This chain joins TRBV18 and TRBJ1-1; the D gene is possibly TRBD1 (6 bases). The CDR3 runs to 14 residues. Germline V gene data show CDR1 as KGHSH and CDR2 as LQKENI. The V and J ends lost 3 bases and 4 bases respectively, with 12 bases between them. CDR3 nucleotide sequence: TGTGCCAGCTCACCTCGACAGGATGGCACTGAAGCTTTCTTT. Translation gives CASSPRQDGTEAFF.

This clonotype was counted between two and nine times. The CDR3 spells CASRWAAGEGDEQYF. The DNA for the CDR3 is TGCGCCAGCCGCTGGGCAGCGGGGGAAGGGGACGAGCAGTACTTC. The chain is built from TRBV5-1 and TRBJ2-7, with 8 bases fitting TRBD2. The V gene's germline CDR1 is SGHRS and CDR2 YFSETQ. CDR3 length equals 15 residues. Trimming took 7 bases from V and 5 from J; bases not matched to a gene: 14. The entire variable domain, with the rest obtained from reference TRBV5-1 and TRBJ2-7, is as follows: KAGVTQTPRYLIKTRGQQVTLSCSPISGHRSVSWYQQTPGQGLQFLFEYFSETQRNKGNFPGRFSGRQFSNSRSEMNVSTLELGDSALYLCASRWAAGEGDEQYFGPGTRLTVT.

This clonotype was seen a handful of times. The chain recombines TRBV4-1 with TRBJ2-7; possibly TRBD1 for D (6 bases). The CDR3 is 14 residues long. V was cut by 1 base and J by 6 bases, with 13 bases left in between. CDR1 and CDR2 (germline): MGHRA, YSYEKL. The CDR3 region is CASSQASTGIEQYF. The CDR3 DNA reads TGCGCCAGCAGCCAAGCGTCTACAGGGATCGAGCAGTACTTC.

This clonotype was picked up a small number of times. The J gene is TRBJ2-7, the V gene TRBV6-1; TRBD1 agrees at 12 bases. Per the germline V gene, CDR1 is MNHNS and CDR2 is SASEGT. The CDR3 is 17 residues long. V dropped 5 bases and J dropped 0; count of bases not matched to a gene: 8. CDR3 loop: CASSHTGTGGPSYEQYF. CDR3 DNA: TGTGCCAGCAGTCATACCGGGACAGGGGGCCCCTCCTACGAGCAGTACTTC.

The rearrangement uses TRBV27 and TRBJ1-2; the match to TRBD1 covers 7 bases. The germline V gene has CDR1 MNHEY and CDR2 SMNVEV (reference sequence). This CDR3 is built from 16 residues. V shed 0 bases, J shed 7 bases, and the junction held 11 bases outside the gene matches. The chain's CDR3 is CASSLSGGRGFGGYTF. CDR3 coding DNA: TGTGCCAGCAGTTTATCCGGGGGCAGGGGGTTTGGTGGCTACACCTTC.

This clonotype was detected a few times. V gene TRBV2 combines with J gene TRBJ1-2, with TRBD1 matching over 12 bases. The CDR3 contains 15 residues. With V trimmed by 3 bases and J by 2 bases, 1 base remained unmatched. The germline CDR1 and CDR2 sequences are SNHLY and FYNNEI. The CDR3 region has the DNA TGTGCCAGCAGTGAGGGGACAGGGGGCAACTATGGCTACACCTTC. This sequence encodes CASSEGTGGNYGYTF. Using reference TRBV2 and TRBJ1-2 for the parts outside the CDR3, the full variable domain is EPEVTQTPSHQVTQMGQEVILRCVPISNHLYFYWYRQILGQKVEFLVSFYNNEISEKSEIFDDQFSVERPDGSNFTLKIRSTKLEDSAMYFCASSEGTGGNYGYTFGSGTRLTVV.

Only a few counts were recorded for this clonotype. The J gene is TRBJ2-7, the V gene TRBV14, with 7 bases matching TRBD1. CDR3 size: 16 residues. V lost 4 bases to trimming and J lost 0 bases; unmatched junction nucleotides: 9. Germline V gene lookup returns CDR1 SGHDN and CDR2 FVKESK. The CDR3 region is CASSPQRDSSSYEQYF. The CDR3 coding sequence is TGTGCCAGCAGCCCCCAGAGGGACAGCAGCTCCTACGAGCAGTACTTC.

The chain links TRBV14 to TRBJ1-2; D gene uncertain. The CDR3 consists of 13 residues. CDR1 and CDR2 from the germline V gene are SGHDN and FVKESK. V was clipped by 3 bases and J by 4 bases, with 9 bases between them. The CDR3 DNA follows: TGTGCCAGCAGCCACGGCCACCGCTATGGCTACACCTTC. It specifies CASSHGHRYGYTF.

This clonotype was detected a few times. This chain uses TRBV29-1 with TRBJ1-3; D unresolved. V was cut by 5 bases and J by 0 bases, with 11 bases left in between. CDR3 size: 14 residues. Germline V lookup: CDR1 SQVTM, CDR2 ANQGSEA. Here the CDR3 DNA reads TGCAGCGTTACATTGGTGAGCTCTGGAAACACCATATATTTT. This translates into CSVTLVSSGNTIYF. Full variable domain (outside the CDR3, taken from reference TRBV29-1 and TRBJ1-3): SAVISQKPSRDICQRGTSLTIQCQVDSQVTMMFWYRQQPGQSLTLIATANQGSEATYESGFVIDKFPISRPNLTFSTLTVSNMSPEDSSIYLCSVTLVSSGNTIYFGEGSWLTVV.

This clonotype was seen a handful of times. V gene TRBV5-5 combines with J gene TRBJ1-5; 9 bases are a match to TRBD1. Germline trimming cut 4 bases from V and 0 bases from J; bases unmatched to any gene: 5. Germline V gives CDR1 SGHKS, CDR2 YYEKEE (reference sequence). This CDR3 spans 16 amino acids. The CDR3, as DNA: TGTGCCAGCAGCGCCGGGACAGGGAATAGCAATCAGCCCCAGCATTTT. Translation: CASSAGTGNSNQPQHF. The whole variable domain, filled in from reference TRBV5-5 and TRBJ1-5, reads DAGVTQSPTHLIKTRGQQVTLRCSPISGHKSVSWYQQVLGQGPQFIFQYYEKEERGRGNFPDRFSARQFPNYSSELNVNALLLGDSALYLCASSAGTGNSNQPQHFGDGTRLSIL.

A note on this clonotype: This sequence may be a read error, since a much larger clone differs from it by one base. The V gene is TRBV10-3, the J gene TRBJ2-3, with 8 bases lining up with TRBD1. Germline lookup yields CDR1 ENHRY and CDR2 SYGVKD. J gave up 2 bases and V 2 bases, and 6 bases lay outside the gene matches. The CDR3 is made up of 16 amino acids. CDR3 in amino acids: CAISEPGQDNTDTQYF. CDR3 bases: TGTGCCATCAGTGAGCCGGGACAGGACAACACAGATACGCAGTATTTT.